A single sample is the source of the 11 T cell receptor beta chains below, sequenced in a study of shared clonotypes between healthy human individuals. The protocol was immunoSEQ multiplex PCR, while the TCRdb copy is restricted to in-frame clones and leaves out a portion. The repertoire consists of some 700,000 clones, with roughly 87% occurring once and the leading ten covering 34%. Sequenced input: memory CD8+ T cells from PBMCs. Stated subset: CD45RO+ cells pooled with CCR7-negative TemRA cells. Receptors were obtained from a man younger than 35 in good health. Some clones in this sample may be carry-over from other donors' samples.

This clone has just one count. The chain recombines TRBV27 with TRBJ2-2, with D unclear. This CDR3 contains 14 residues. Trimming stripped 3 bases from V and 3 bases from J, with 8 bases between. Germline CDR1 reads MNHEY; CDR2 reads SMNVEV (reference sequence). The CDR3, as DNA: TGTGCCAGCAGTTTGTATGTCTACACCGGGGAGCTGTTTTTT. Translated: CASSLYVYTGELFF.

The chain joins TRBV18 to TRBJ2-7; the D is unclear. Germline V gene lookup returns CDR1 KGHSH and CDR2 LQKENI. The CDR3 extends over 15 amino acids. The ends were cut back, 5 bases at V and 2 bases at J, with 16 bases in the middle. CDR3 residues: CASSAGTPIPYEQYF. CDR3 bases: TGTGCCAGCTCAGCCGGTACCCCGATCCCCTACGAGCAGTACTTC.

The chain links TRBV27 to TRBJ2-1; 7 bases are shared with TRBD2. The CDR3 runs 15 residues. J was trimmed by 4 bases and V by 3 bases; bases with no gene match: 6. Germline V CDR1 and CDR2: MNHEY, SMNVEV (reference sequence). The CDR3 is CASSFSLAFYNEQFF. The CDR3 DNA reads TGTGCCAGCAGTTTCTCACTAGCGTTTTACAATGAGCAGTTCTTC.

V usage is TRBV27 and J usage is TRBJ2-1; D is perhaps TRBD2 (9 bases). This CDR3 contains 14 residues. Per the germline V gene, CDR1 is MNHEY and CDR2 is SMNVEV (reference sequence). Trimming shortened V by 5 bases and J by 10 bases, and 18 bases separated the two germline ends. CDR3 DNA sequence: TGTGCCAGCAGTATTCTAGCGGGACAGGACGAGCAGTTCTTC. Residues: CASSILAGQDEQFF.

V gene TRBV6-6 combines with J gene TRBJ2-7; weak D call: TRBD1 (6 bases). The CDR3 is made up of 11 amino acids. The germline V gene encodes CDR1 MNHNY and CDR2 SVGAGI (reference sequence). Trimming shortened V by 6 bases and J by 5 bases, and 8 bases separated the two germline ends. The CDR3 protein is CASSPGDEQYF. DNA of the CDR3: TGTGCCAGCAGCCCAGGGGACGAGCAGTACTTC.

The rearrangement joins TRBV28 to TRBJ1-1, with D tentatively TRBD1 (5 bases). The CDR3 length is 14 residues. V lost 2 bases to trimming and J lost 5 bases, with 12 bases between them. Germline V lookup: CDR1 MDHEN, CDR2 SYDVKM. Written as DNA, the CDR3 is TGTGCCAGCAGTTTACTAGGGACTGGGACTGAAGCTTTCTTT. Translated, it gives CASSLLGTGTEAFF.

V is TRBV11-2 and J is TRBJ2-7; D uncertain. CDR3 length: 12 residues. V was trimmed by 6 bases and J by 7 bases, leaving 13 bases between them. From germline, CDR1 is SGHAT and CDR2 FQNNGV. The CDR3 DNA is TGTGCCAGCAGGGGCCTATGGACGGAGCAGTACTTC. Encoded protein: CASRGLWTEQYF.

The chain is built from TRBV5-1 and TRBJ2-1, with D possibly TRBD1 on 5 matching bases. CDR3 length: 14 residues. Per the germline V gene, CDR1 is SGHRS and CDR2 is YFSETQ. The V end was cut by 4 bases, the J end by 14 bases, with 22 bases between. This CDR3 is CASSRSYTQGQEFF. Written as DNA, the CDR3 is TGCGCCAGCAGCCGATCTTATACCCAGGGCCAGGAGTTCTTC.

The chain couples TRBV30 to TRBJ2-2; TRBD1 matches at 9 bases. Germline V gene sequence: CDR1 GTSNPN, CDR2 SVGIG (reference sequence). V was clipped by 3 bases and J by 8 bases; unmatched bases: 10. The length of the CDR3 is 15 residues. In DNA, the CDR3 is TGTGCCTGGAGGGCGACAGGGGGGACGTTAGGGGAGCTGTTTTTT. Its translation: CAWRATGGTLGELFF.

This rearrangement joins TRBV5-1 to TRBJ2-7; D call uncertain. V lost 1 base, J lost 5 bases, and 13 bases lay in between. Germline V gene sequence: CDR1 SGHRS, CDR2 YFSETQ. The CDR3 has 14 amino acids. The CDR3 bases are TGCGCCAGCAGCTTGCCTCATTCCGGCGACGAGCAGTACTTC. Residues: CASSLPHSGDEQYF.

The J gene is TRBJ2-1, the V gene TRBV5-6; 11 bases align to TRBD2. Trimming took 3 bases from V and 3 from J; bases not matched to a gene: 5. Germline CDR1 reads SGHDT; CDR2 reads YYEEEE. The CDR3 runs to 16 residues. The CDR3 sequence: CASSSPGTSGYNEQFF. CDR3 in DNA: TGTGCCAGCAGCTCCCCCGGGACTAGCGGCTACAATGAGCAGTTCTTC.